This TCR beta chain was sequenced in a study of radiotherapy plus CTLA-4 blockade in lung cancer. For the study at large: With less than 40% of patients having disease control, objective responses were seen in roughly 18%.

Between the trimmed V and J ends, which lost 4 bases and 4 bases, there was a span of 19 bases. This CDR3 region has 16 residues. Germline CDR1 reads ENHRY; CDR2 reads SYGVKD. Using immunoSEQ multiplex PCR, the repertoire was profiled, and TCRdb retains in-frame clones only, with some absent. The sample has around 80,000 clones, roughly four fifths seen once. About this clone itself: As yet, its antigen is unknown.

Findings and caveats of the study: There was expansion of tumor-derived TCR clones in blood after radiotherapy plus ipilimumab. Response was reportedly best predicted by early blood T cell clone dynamics, with interferon-beta.

Enrolled patients, whose metastatic non-small-cell lung cancer was chemo-refractory, received focal radiation plus CTLA-4 blockade with ipilimumab. The receptor's source is a human donor with non-small cell lung cancer whose response to radiotherapy plus ipilimumab could not be evaluated. This chain uses TRBV10-3 with TRBJ1-2, with D maybe TRBD1 (5 bases). The material sequenced was peripheral blood, taken from a patient treated with radiotherapy plus ipilimumab. CDR3 nucleotide sequence: TGTGCCATCAGTGCAGCGGGCCCACTAAGGGGCTATGGCTACACCTTC. Its translation is CAISAAGPLRGYGYTF.